Below, 28 T cell receptor beta chains from the same sample are listed, as sequenced in a study of T cells in localized non-small cell lung cancer. TCRdb keeps only in-frame clones here, not all; method: immunoSEQ multiplex PCR. The table lists 5,500 to 7,000 clones, 84% of them singletons. The material was peripheral blood mononuclear cells, obtained before any cancer treatment. These receptors came from a female donor at least 60 years old with stage II lung adenocarcinoma.

This sequence joins TRBV5-1 and TRBJ2-3; 8 bases are a match to TRBD2. The germline V gene has CDR1 SGHRS and CDR2 YFSETQ. The CDR3 loop spans 16 amino acids. J was trimmed by 0 bases and V by 0 bases; bases with no gene match: 3. The CDR3 sequence: CASSLVASGSTDTQYF. The CDR3 DNA reads TGCGCCAGCAGCTTGGTGGCTAGCGGGAGCACAGATACGCAGTATTTT.

The gene calls are TRBV28 and TRBJ2-5; TRBD2 aligns across 8 bases. V lost 1 base and J lost 2; bases outside the gene matches: 6. The V gene's germline CDR1 is MDHEN and CDR2 SYDVKM. The CDR3 sequence is 16 residues long. CDR3 amino acids: CASSLYKTGGQETQYF. CDR3 bases: TGTGCCAGCAGTTTATATAAAACGGGGGGGCAAGAGACCCAGTACTTC.

The chain is built from TRBV5-4 and TRBJ1-2; D remains unclear. Trimming removed 4 bases at V and 8 bases at J, with 21 bases between. Per the germline V gene, CDR1 is SGHNT and CDR2 is YYREEE (reference sequence). CDR3 length equals 15 residues. CDR3 in DNA: TGTGCCAGCAGCCTTGCACTCTATGCGGCGGGCGGCTACACCTTC. Its translation is CASSLALYAAGGYTF.

This chain links TRBV19 with TRBJ1-2; 8 bases fit TRBD1. The CDR3 has 16 residues. Unmatched junction bases numbered 10, after V lost 3 bases and J lost 4 bases. Germline V gene data show CDR1 as LNHDA and CDR2 as SQIVND (reference sequence). The CDR3, as DNA: TGTGCCAGTAGTATCCAGAAGGGACAGGCCCCCTATGGCTACACCTTC. Residues: CASSIQKGQAPYGYTF.

The chain's CDR3 is CASSQTPGQVRSGANVLTF. The CDR3 DNA reads TGCGCCAGCAGCCAAACCCCGGGACAGGTTCGCTCTGGGGCCAACGTCCTGACTTTC. This chain links TRBV4-1 with TRBJ2-6; 8 nucleotides line up with TRBD1. The CDR3 covers 19 residues. CDR1 and CDR2 from the germline V gene are MGHRA and YSYEKL. Trimming cost V 2 bases and J 0 bases; bases outside gene matches: 9.

This rearrangement joins TRBV13 to TRBJ1-2; 7 bases fit TRBD1. The junction had 13 bases not matched to a gene; V was cut back by 5 bases and J by 7 bases. The CDR3 runs 15 residues. Germline V gene lookup returns CDR1 PRHDT and CDR2 FYEKMQ (reference sequence). CDR3 sequence: CASSRTGDREGGYTF. For the CDR3, the DNA is TGTGCCAGCAGCCGTACAGGCGACAGGGAAGGTGGCTACACCTTC. The full variable domain, its missing parts supplied by reference TRBV13 and TRBJ1-2, is AAGVIQSPRHLIKEKRETATLKCYPIPRHDTVYWYQQGPGQDPQFLISFYEKMQSDKGSIPDRFSAQQFSDYHSELNMSSLELGDSALYFCASSRTGDREGGYTFGSGTRLTVV.

The V call is TRBV5-1, the J call TRBJ1-4, with 9 bases matching TRBD1. The CDR3 has 15 residues. Germline V CDR1 and CDR2: SGHRS, YFSETQ. The V and J ends lost 2 bases and 7 bases, in that order; junction bases with no gene match: 6. CDR3 sequence: CASSFGTGQVEKLFF. The CDR3 bases are TGCGCCAGCAGCTTCGGGACAGGGCAGGTTGAAAAACTGTTTTTT.

The chain recombines TRBV7-9 with TRBJ2-5; D is ambiguous. CDR3 length equals 13 residues. V was clipped by 1 base and J by 7 bases, with 10 bases between them. The V gene's germline CDR1 is SEHNR and CDR2 FQNEAQ (reference sequence). DNA for the CDR3: TGTGCCAGCAGCTTAGAAGGCTCAAGGACCCAGTACTTC. It yields the protein CASSLEGSRTQYF.

The chain combines TRBV6-9 with TRBJ1-2; a possible D gene is TRBD1 (5 bases). Per germline, CDR1 MNHGY and CDR2 SVAAGI. The CDR3 sequence is 15 residues long. Trimming removed 7 bases from V and 5 bases from J, with 20 bases in between. CDR3 bases: TGTGCCAGCATTGCCCCGGGACTGCTATTTTATGGCTACACCTTC. This encodes CASIAPGLLFYGYTF.

The rearrangement links TRBV27 to TRBJ2-7, with 8 bases identical to TRBD1. The CDR3 totals 18 residues. Germline V gives CDR1 MNHEY, CDR2 SMNVEV (reference sequence). V lost 5 bases and J lost 0; bases outside the gene matches: 15. CDR3: CASSVRDRKPASSYEQYF. The CDR3 DNA reads as TGTGCCAGCAGTGTCCGGGACAGGAAACCCGCCAGCTCCTACGAGCAGTACTTC.

In this sample, this clone turned up once. The chain recombines TRBV11-2 with TRBJ2-5; D perhaps matches TRBD1 (6 bases). Trimming pared 3 bases from V and 7 bases from J, leaving 12 bases between. This CDR3 spans 13 amino acids. The germline V gene has CDR1 SGHAT and CDR2 FQNNGV. CDR3 region: CASSFGQMGTQYF. CDR3 sequence (DNA): TGTGCCAGCAGCTTTGGACAGATGGGGACCCAGTACTTC.

The chain employs TRBV6-5 and TRBJ2-3; D gene uncertain. Germline loops: CDR1 MNHEY, CDR2 SVGAGI. V was trimmed by 7 bases and J by 0 bases, leaving 11 bases between them. The CDR3 is 14 amino acids. The CDR3 here is CASNTDSSTDTQYF. For the CDR3, the DNA is TGTGCCAGCAATACCGACTCGAGCACAGATACGCAGTATTTT.

J is TRBJ1-1 and V is TRBV15, with D hard to call. The CDR3 totals 13 residues. Trimming removed 1 base from V and 0 bases from J, with 3 bases in between. CDR1 LNHNV and CDR2 YYDKDF come from the germline V gene (reference sequence). The DNA of the CDR3 is TGTGCCACCAGCAGAGGGGTGAACACTGAAGCTTTCTTT. As protein: CATSRGVNTEAFF.

The V gene is TRBV7-2, the J gene TRBJ2-5, with D unclear. The V and J ends lost 2 bases and 5 bases respectively, with 3 bases between them. Germline loops: CDR1 SGHTA, CDR2 FQGNSA. CDR3 length equals 11 residues. The CDR3 protein is CASSLSETQYF. CDR3 nucleotide sequence: TGTGCCAGCAGCTTAAGTGAGACCCAGTACTTC.

This clone counts as medium-sized. The rearrangement uses TRBV11-2 and TRBJ1-4; maybe TRBD1 (6 bases). Between the trimmed V and J ends, which lost 2 bases and 4 bases, there was a span of 14 bases. The CDR3 spans 16 residues. Germline V CDR1 and CDR2: SGHAT, FQNNGV. The CDR3 DNA is TGTGCCAGCAGCTTATTACCCACAGGGCGTAATGAAAAACTGTTTTTT. Translation: CASSLLPTGRNEKLFF.

This clone was seen only a few times. This chain joins TRBV11-2 and TRBJ2-5; 10 positions match TRBD2. The CDR3 spans 15 residues. Germline lookup yields CDR1 SGHAT and CDR2 FQNNGV. The V and J ends lost 4 bases and 4 bases, in that order; junction bases with no gene match: 6. The CDR3 loop is CASSSWTSGGETQYF. The CDR3 DNA sequence: TGTGCCAGCAGCTCTTGGACTAGCGGAGGAGAGACCCAGTACTTC.

The chain links TRBV11-2 to TRBJ2-2; 9 positions match TRBD1. CDR1 is SGHAT and CDR2 is FQNNGV in the germline V gene. This CDR3 has 14 amino acids. Unmatched junction bases numbered 5, after V lost 7 bases and J lost 5 bases. The CDR3 region is CASNGQGFTGELFF. The CDR3 nucleotides are TGTGCCAGCAACGGACAGGGGTTTACCGGGGAGCTGTTTTTT.

The sample holds one count of this clone. V gene TRBV6-9 combines with J gene TRBJ1-6; weak D call: TRBD1 (6 bases). The CDR3 has 15 amino acids. V was clipped by 6 bases and J by 5 bases, with 14 bases between them. Germline CDR1 and CDR2: MNHGY and SVAAGI. DNA for the CDR3: TGTGCCAGCAGCCCTCGGGGGGCCCATAATTCACCCCTCCACTTT. It codes for CASSPRGAHNSPLHF.

The chain carries TRBV19 and TRBJ2-3, with a possible D match to TRBD2 (7 bases). This CDR3 has 16 residues. The V end lost 4 bases, the J end lost 1 base, and 15 bases lay between the germline ends. Germline lookup yields CDR1 LNHDA and CDR2 SQIVND (reference sequence). The CDR3 nucleotides read TGTGCCAGTAGTAGGGGGGGCCCTTTGGGCACAGATACGCAGTATTTT. Its protein is CASSRGGPLGTDTQYF.

The V and J genes are TRBV5-6 and TRBJ2-5, with D tentatively TRBD1 (6 bases). Per the germline V gene, CDR1 is SGHDT and CDR2 is YYEEEE. The CDR3 sequence is 14 residues long. V gave up 1 base and J gave up 3 bases, with 10 bases separating them. The DNA of the CDR3 is TGTGCCAGCAGCTTGAAGGGGGTGGAAGAGACCCAGTACTTC. This codes for CASSLKGVEETQYF.

By sample share, this clone is medium-sized. Here the CDR3 reads CASSPPSGNSPLHF. CDR3 nucleotide sequence: TGTGCCAGCAGCCCACCCTCAGGGAATTCACCCCTCCACTTT. The chain joins TRBV27 to TRBJ1-6; possibly TRBD1 for D (5 bases). The CDR3 consists of 14 residues. In germline, CDR1 is MNHEY, CDR2 SMNVEV (reference sequence). Deletions cut 6 bases from V and 7 bases from J, with 13 bases between.

A word on this clone: Other DNA sequences from this sample encode an identical CDR3 as well. The CDR3 region is CASSEGGMALREKLFF. CDR3 nucleotide sequence: TGCGCCAGCAGTGAGGGAGGGATGGCTCTAAGGGAAAAACTGTTTTTT. The V and J genes are TRBV10-1 and TRBJ1-4; D is unclear. The germline CDR1 and CDR2 sequences are WNHNN and SYGVQD (reference sequence). The CDR3 has 16 residues. The V end was cut by 2 bases, the J end by 8 bases, with 18 bases between.

The chain employs TRBV25-1 and TRBJ1-4; D may be TRBD1 (6 bases). The CDR3 loop spans 15 amino acids. Germline V CDR1 and CDR2: MGHDK, SYGVNS. The V end was cut by 7 bases, the J end by 6 bases, with 18 bases between. The CDR3 protein is CASIHGLGADEKLFF. The CDR3 DNA sequence: TGTGCCAGCATTCACGGGCTGGGGGCCGATGAAAAACTGTTTTTT.

The CDR3 protein is CASSYSSGDLPYEQYF. The CDR3 region has the DNA TGTGCCAGCAGTTACTCGAGTGGGGACTTACCCTACGAGCAGTACTTC. The genes are TRBV6-5 and TRBJ2-7, with TRBD2 as a possible D gene (6 bases). This CDR3 has 16 amino acids. Germline values: CDR1 MNHEY, CDR2 SVGAGI. The V gene lost 0 bases and the J gene lost 2 bases, with 14 bases spanning the gap.

The J gene is TRBJ2-7, the V gene TRBV6-6; the D is unclear. V was cut by 0 bases and J by 3 bases, with 9 bases left in between. The CDR3 spans 14 residues. From germline, CDR1 is MNHNY and CDR2 SVGAGI (reference sequence). CDR3 sequence (DNA): TGTGCCAGCAGTTACTCGTATGGCGACTACGAGCAGTACTTC. Translating it yields CASSYSYGDYEQYF.

This chain links TRBV5-1 with TRBJ2-1; D gene uncertain. V lost 4 bases to trimming and J lost 2 bases, with 10 bases between them. The CDR3 length is 14 residues. Germline V gene lookup returns CDR1 SGHRS and CDR2 YFSETQ. In nucleotides, the CDR3 is TGCGCCAGCAGCCCAACAGCGACCTACAATGAGCAGTTCTTC. Translation: CASSPTATYNEQFF.

The rearrangement links TRBV10-3 to TRBJ2-1; D gene unclear. The length of the CDR3 is 15 residues. Trimming removed 2 bases at V and 4 bases at J, with 12 bases between. Looked up from germline, CDR1 is ENHRY and CDR2 is SYGVKD. CDR3 residues: CAISEPLDEYNEQFF. The CDR3 nucleotides read TGTGCCATCAGTGAGCCCCTGGACGAATACAATGAGCAGTTCTTC.

V and J are TRBV27 and TRBJ1-6; weak D call: TRBD1 (5 bases). V was clipped by 3 bases and J by 10 bases, with 13 bases between them. Germline V gene lookup returns CDR1 MNHEY and CDR2 SMNVEV (reference sequence). The CDR3 is 14 amino acids. CDR3 protein: CASSLTTGGSPLHF. For the CDR3, the DNA is TGTGCCAGCAGTTTGACAACAGGCGGGTCACCCCTCCACTTT.